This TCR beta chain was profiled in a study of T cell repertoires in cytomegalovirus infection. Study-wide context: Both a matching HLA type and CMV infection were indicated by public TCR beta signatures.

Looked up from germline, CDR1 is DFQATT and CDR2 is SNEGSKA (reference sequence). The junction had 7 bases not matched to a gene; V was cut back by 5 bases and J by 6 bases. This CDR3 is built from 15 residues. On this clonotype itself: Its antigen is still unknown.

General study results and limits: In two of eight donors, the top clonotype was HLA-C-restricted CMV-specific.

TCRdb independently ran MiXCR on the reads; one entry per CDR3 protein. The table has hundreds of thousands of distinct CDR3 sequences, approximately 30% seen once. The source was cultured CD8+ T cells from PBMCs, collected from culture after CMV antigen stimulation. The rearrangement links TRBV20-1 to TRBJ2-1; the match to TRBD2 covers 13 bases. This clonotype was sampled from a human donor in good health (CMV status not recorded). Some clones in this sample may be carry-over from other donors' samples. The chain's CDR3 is CSALPTSGGPNEQFF. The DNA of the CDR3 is TGCAGTGCTCTCCCGACTAGCGGGGGGCCCAATGAGCAGTTCTTC.